The rows below give T cell receptor beta chains drawn from one sample of a study of blood T cell repertoires in COVID-19. Produced via immunoSEQ multiplex PCR; TCRdb's table is partial and in-frame only. The sample shows under 450,000 clones, roughly nine tenths of them seen only once. The sequenced sample consisted of PBMCs or T cells enriched from blood (not recorded which). The receptors shown here come from a woman aged 30 to 39 who had recovered from COVID-19. The CDR3 runs from the conserved cysteine through the conserved F or W. D genes are given only for firm matches. Clone size appears in some rows only: once, few, many, or a class for an expanded clone.

J | V | D | size | CDR3 | DNA
TRBJ1-1 | TRBV19 | TRBD1 | NA | CASSIQGVTGEAFF | TGTGCCAGTAGTATCCAGGGGGTAACTGGTGAAGCTTTCTTT
TRBJ1-1 | TRBV3-1/TRBV3-2 | NA | NA | CASRGDSPVAFF | TGTGCCAGCAGGGGGGACTCTCCGGTGGCTTTCTTT
TRBJ2-7 | TRBV5-1 | NA | few | CASSLASVYEQYF | TGCGCCAGCAGCTTGGCCAGCGTGTACGAGCAGTACTTC
TRBJ1-3 | TRBV3-1/TRBV3-2 | NA | NA | CASSYTPRNTIYF | TGTGCCAGCAGTTACACACCCAGAAACACCATATATTTT
TRBJ2-7 | TRBV11-3 | NA | NA | CASSSDGASREQYF | TGTGCCAGCAGCTCAGATGGGGCCTCTCGCGAGCAGTACTTC
TRBJ1-6 | TRBV2 | NA | NA | CASSEEGRSPLHF | TGTGCCAGCAGTGAGGAGGGTAGGTCACCCCTCCACTTT
TRBJ1-1 | TRBV2 | TRBD1 | NA | CADRDREGPEAFF | TGTGCCGACCGGGACAGGGAAGGGCCTGAAGCTTTCTTT
TRBJ2-3 | TRBV13 | NA | NA | CASSSPRGTDTQYF | TGTGCCAGCAGCTCACCCCGCGGGACAGATACGCAGTATTTT
TRBJ2-3 | TRBV10-1 | TRBD2 | few | CASSEGLAASTDTQYF | TGCGCCAGCAGTGAGGGACTAGCGGCCAGCACAGATACGCAGTATTTT
TRBJ1-6 | TRBV4-1 | NA | NA | CASSQGAQVGIYNSPLHF | TGCGCCAGCAGCCAGGGTGCACAGGTGGGGATCTATAATTCACCCCTCCACTTT
TRBJ1-2 | TRBV7-8 | NA | few | CASSLQVANYGYTF | TGTGCCAGCAGCCTCCAGGTTGCTAACTATGGCTACACCTTC